The TCR beta chain described here comes from a study of long-term antiretroviral therapy in people with HIV. Broader study findings: Controls showed broader CDR3 length ranges than did the HIV repertoires.

The germline gives CDR1 SGHRS, CDR2 YFSETQ. Trimming cost V 0 bases and J 0 bases, with 16 bases left between them. The CDR3 length is 17 residues. Runs used v3.0 of the immunoSEQ assay and were done at survey level. Some clones are missing from TCRdb's copy, which holds only in-frame ones; the method was immunoSEQ multiplex PCR. The sample includes tens of thousands of clones, over 80% of them seen just once. Every sample had about 0.85-11 million cryopreserved PBMC in it before DNA extraction. In regard to this clone: Its antigen is as yet unknown.

The sequence was collected from a man younger than 30 with HIV. The source was unsorted PBMCs, collected 1 year after starting antiretroviral therapy. The chain employs TRBV5-1 and TRBJ2-7; tentatively, D is TRBD1 or TRBD2 (6 bases each). The CDR3 DNA reads TGCGCCAGCAGCTTGGTAGTTACGGGGGCCCTCTCCTACGAGCAGTACTTC. This sequence encodes CASSLVVTGALSYEQYF. Full variable domain (remainder filled in from reference TRBV5-1 and TRBJ2-7): KAGVTQTPRYLIKTRGQQVTLSCSPISGHRSVSWYQQTPGQGLQFLFEYFSETQRNKGNFPGRFSGRQFSNSRSEMNVSTLELGDSALYLCASSLVVTGALSYEQYFGPGTRLTVT.